The 7 T cell receptor beta chains below come from one sample, sequenced in a study of regulatory T cells in long-lasting Graves disease. Construction of the TCR beta libraries employed iRepertoire HTBI primers in conjunction with Arm-PCR of CDR3 regions. MiXCR was run by TCRdb on the multiplex PCR reads, yielding one entry per CDR3 protein. The sample holds around 450,000 distinct CDR3 sequences, roughly 21% seen once. Described time point: persistent/refractory GD, antithyroid drugs over 5 years with positive TRAb. Isolated PBMC RNA provided the starting material for the TCR library. The sample here was peripheral blood mononuclear cells (PBMCs), taken when the disease was refractory, from a patient treated with antithyroid drugs. All receptors derive from a female donor with Graves disease.

This clonotype was counted between two and nine times. V usage is TRBV4-1 and J usage is TRBJ1-2; D may be TRBD1 (5 bases). The CDR3 contains 17 residues. The germline V and J ends were trimmed by 6 bases and 0 bases, with 20 bases remaining between them. CDR1 and CDR2 from the germline V gene are MGHRA and YSYEKL. CDR3 bases: TGCGCCAGCAGTCATTCGCCTTTCCAGGGTGCTAACTATGGCTACACCTTC. Its protein product is CASSHSPFQGANYGYTF.

This clonotype was counted ten times or more. The J gene is TRBJ1-1, the V gene TRBV12-3 or TRBV12-4; unclear D gene. Trimming left V 6 bases short and J 2 bases short, with 10 bases between. The CDR3 has 13 amino acids. CDR3 nucleotide sequence: TGTGCCAGCAGCCTCATTCACAACACTGAAGCTTTCTTT. Protein product: CASSLIHNTEAFF.

This clonotype was seen many times. The chain employs TRBV12-5 and TRBJ1-2; D perhaps matches TRBD1 (6 bases). This CDR3 is built from 13 residues. With 6 bases removed from V and 5 bases from J, the gap between germline ends came to 13 bases. CDR1 LGHNT and CDR2 FRNRAP come from the germline V gene. The CDR3 region has the DNA TGTGCTAGTGGACCGACTAGGGGGTATGGCTACACCTTC. This codes for CASGPTRGYGYTF.

This clonotype showed up many times. The chain uses TRBV20-1 and TRBJ1-4; TRBD1 matches at 9 bases. Germline V gives CDR1 DFQATT, CDR2 SNEGSKA (reference sequence). The CDR3 consists of 13 residues. J lost 5 bases, V lost 6 bases, and 4 bases had no gene match. CDR3 residues: CSASGTGNEKLFF. CDR3 in DNA: TGCAGTGCCTCGGGGACAGGGAATGAAAAACTGTTTTTT.

This clonotype was detected a few times. The chain couples TRBV27 to TRBJ1-2; no reliable D call. The germline V gene encodes CDR1 MNHEY and CDR2 SMNVEV (reference sequence). The V end lost 3 bases, the J end lost 2 bases, and 13 bases lay between the germline ends. The CDR3 has 15 residues. CDR3 in DNA: TGTGCCAGCAGTTTGGCGCAGGCAGGCAACTATGGCTACACCTTC. Translation gives CASSLAQAGNYGYTF.

The chain is built from TRBV6-2 or TRBV6-3 and TRBJ2-3; no firm D call. The germline gives CDR1 MNHEY, CDR2 SVGEGT. The germline V and J ends were trimmed by 6 bases and 3 bases, with 7 bases remaining between them. The CDR3 runs 12 residues. This CDR3 reads CASRPGTDTQYF. The CDR3 DNA sequence: TGTGCCAGCAGACCCGGGACAGATACGCAGTATTTT.

This clonotype was seen once. The V gene is TRBV10-3, the J gene TRBJ1-2, with 8 bases fitting TRBD1. The CDR3 has 14 residues. J was trimmed by 6 bases and V by 8 bases; bases with no gene match: 11. CDR1 and CDR2 from the germline V gene are ENHRY and SYGVKD. The CDR3 reads CAIGDPGGWDGYTF. As DNA, the CDR3 is TGTGCCATCGGGGACCCAGGGGGCTGGGATGGCTACACCTTC.